A selection of T cell receptor beta chains follows, all from one sample in a study of regulatory T cells in long-lasting Graves disease. TCRdb re-analysed the multiplex PCR reads in MiXCR, keeping a single row per CDR3 protein. This table holds hundreds of thousands of distinct CDR3 sequences, 15% to 18% found once. The input for sequencing was peripheral blood mononuclear cells (PBMCs), taken at new diagnosis, from a patient treated with antithyroid drugs. The receptors come from a female donor with Graves disease. Each CDR3 is given with its conserved first and last residue. Fields, in order: D gene, J gene, V gene, clone size, CDR3 DNA, CDR3 protein. A D gene is named only where the DNA matches it firmly. Expanded clones get a size class; other rows say once, few or many, or leave the size out.

>NA|TRBJ1-1|TRBV11-3|many
TGTGCCAGCAGCTTAGATCGAATGGGGGATTCGAACACTGAAGCTTTCTTT
CASSLDRMGDSNTEAFF
>TRBD1|TRBJ1-1|TRBV29-1|many
TGCAGCGTTATACTCGACAGGGTGAACACTGAAGCTTTCTTT
CSVILDRVNTEAFF
>NA|TRBJ1-1|TRBV7-2|many
TGTGCCAGCAGCCAAGAACAGAGAACTGAAGCTTTCTTT
CASSQEQRTEAFF
>NA|TRBJ1-1|TRBV28|many
TGTGCCAGCAGACTGGCCAGGGCCAGGGACACTGAAGCTTTCTTT
CASRLARARDTEAFF
>TRBD1|TRBJ2-6|TRBV6-2/TRBV6-3|few
TGTGCCAGCAGATACGACAGGGCATACGTCCTGACTTTC
CASRYDRAYVLTF
>NA|TRBJ2-3|TRBV2|many
TGTGCCAGCAGTGTGTCACGGGGATTAATTTTTAGCACAGATACGCAGTATTTT
CASSVSRGLIFSTDTQYF
>NA|TRBJ1-1|TRBV20-1|many
TGCAGTGCTAGAGATGTACAGGTCGACTTT
CSARDVQVDF
>NA|TRBJ1-3|TRBV7-3|NA
TGTGCCAGCAGCCTTAGCCTAGACCCAAACACCATATATTTT
CASSLSLDPNTIYF
>TRBD1|TRBJ2-7|TRBV10-3|NA
TGTGCCATCAGTGAGTCTGGAGACAGGGGCCTCTACGAGCAGTACTTC
CAISESGDRGLYEQYF
>NA|TRBJ2-1|TRBV5-5|many
TGTGCCAGCACGAGGACTGACTACAATGAGCAGTTCTTC
CASTRTDYNEQFF
>NA|TRBJ2-5|TRBV4-1|few
TGCGCCAGCAGCCGCGTCCAATTAACGCCGGGCGGACATGAGCAAGAGACCCAGTACTTC
CASSRVQLTPGGHEQETQYF
>NA|TRBJ1-1|TRBV7-9|many
TGTGCCAGCAGCTTAGGGGGGGCTGGCACTGAAGCTTTCTTT
CASSLGGAGTEAFF
>NA|TRBJ1-5|TRBV4-1|many
TGCGCCAGCAGCCAAGTTGGGCAGCCCCAGCATTTT
CASSQVGQPQHF
>NA|TRBJ1-2|TRBV2|once
TGTGCCAGCAGTGAAGATGGGAGGGGAGAGTATGGCTACACCTTC
CASSEDGRGEYGYTF
>NA|TRBJ1-5|TRBV3-1|NA
TGTGCCAGCAGCCATAGCTCGGCAGGGATAAAAGAGCCCCAGCATTTT
CASSHSSAGIKEPQHF
>TRBD1|TRBJ2-4|TRBV20-1|many
TGCAGTGCTACCAGACAGGGGACGAACATTCAGTACTTC
CSATRQGTNIQYF
>NA|TRBJ2-5|TRBV28|many
TGTGCCAGTTTAGGACTTTTACAAGAGACCCAGTACTTC
CASLGLLQETQYF
>NA|TRBJ2-1|TRBV7-9|many
TGTGCCAGCAGCTTAGGGGGGAGTAATGAGCAGTTCTTC
CASSLGGSNEQFF
>NA|TRBJ1-5|TRBV24-1|many
TGTGCCACCAGTGGGGGAGAGAACAATCAGCCCCAGCATTTT
CATSGGENNQPQHF
>TRBD1|TRBJ2-2|TRBV5-1|NA
TGCGCCAGCAGCTTTCCCCGACAGGGGTCCGGGGAGCTGTTTTTT
CASSFPRQGSGELFF
>NA|TRBJ1-1|TRBV3-1|NA
TGTGCCAGCAGCCACCGGGGACACTTGAACACTGAAGCTTTCTTT
CASSHRGHLNTEAFF
>NA|TRBJ1-2|TRBV5-4|many
TGTGCCAGCAGCTCAGACAGGACCAGTAACTATGGCTACACCTTC
CASSSDRTSNYGYTF
>NA|TRBJ2-1|TRBV2|many
TGTGCCAGCAGTGAAGGTGTGGAGGGATTTGAGCAGTTCTTC
CASSEGVEGFEQFF
>NA|TRBJ1-2|TRBV2|many
TGTGCCAGCGATGGAGGACTCAACTATGGCTACACCTTC
CASDGGLNYGYTF
>TRBD1|TRBJ1-2|TRBV6-1|few
TGTGCCAGCAGCACAGGGGGCGGTGAAGGCTACACCTTC
CASSTGGGEGYTF
>TRBD1|TRBJ1-2|TRBV10-3|many
TGTGCCATCAGTGAAAGTGACAGGGAAAACTATGGCTACACCTTC
CAISESDRENYGYTF
>NA|TRBJ2-1|TRBV7-2|many
TGTGCCAGCAGCACCGGACAAAGCTCCTACAATGAGCAGTTCTTC
CASSTGQSSYNEQFF
>NA|TRBJ1-5|TRBV4-1|few
TGCGCCAGCAGCCATAGCAAGTCCCTTGGGAAGCCCCAGCATTTT
CASSHSKSLGKPQHF
>TRBD1|TRBJ1-2|TRBV4-1|many
TGCGCCAGCAGCCAAGGTGGCCGGGACAGACCTAACTATGGCTACACCTTC
CASSQGGRDRPNYGYTF
>NA|TRBJ1-6|TRBV7-9|few
TGTGCCAGCAGCCTACAGGGTTTTGATTCACCCCTCCACTTT
CASSLQGFDSPLHF
>NA|TRBJ2-7|TRBV19|many
TGTGCCAGTAGTATTGACAGCCAAAGCTCCTACGAGCAGTACTTC
CASSIDSQSSYEQYF
>TRBD1|TRBJ2-7|TRBV28|many
TGTGCCAGCAGTTTGGGACAGCCGAGGGAGCAGTACTTC
CASSLGQPREQYF
>TRBD1|TRBJ1-2|TRBV12-3/TRBV12-4|NA
TGTGCCAGCAGGGGACAGGGGGCCCAGGGCTACACCTTC
CASRGQGAQGYTF
>NA|TRBJ1-4|TRBV7-9|few
TGTGCCAGCAGCTTAATTCAGGGTCTGAAGGCTAATGAAAAACTGTTTTTT
CASSLIQGLKANEKLFF
>TRBD1|TRBJ2-2|TRBV7-3|many
TGTGCCAGCAGCTTAACAAGCTCCAGGGGGCGCAACACCGGGGAGCTGTTTTTT
CASSLTSSRGRNTGELFF